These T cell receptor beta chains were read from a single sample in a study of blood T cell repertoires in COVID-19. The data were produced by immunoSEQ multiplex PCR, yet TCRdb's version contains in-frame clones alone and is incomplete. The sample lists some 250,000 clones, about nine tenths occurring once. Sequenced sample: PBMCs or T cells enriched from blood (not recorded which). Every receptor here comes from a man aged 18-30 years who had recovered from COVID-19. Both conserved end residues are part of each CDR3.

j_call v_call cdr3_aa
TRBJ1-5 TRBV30 CAWSVTDNQPQHF
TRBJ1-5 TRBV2 CASSVGFPYSNQPQHF
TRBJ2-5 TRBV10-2 CASSGTGRETQYF
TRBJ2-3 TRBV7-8 CASSPGGGDTQYF
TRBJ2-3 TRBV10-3 CAISESGAQDDTQYF
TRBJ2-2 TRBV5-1 CASGKRTERTGELFF
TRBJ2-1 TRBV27 CASGNSGRVSYNEQFF
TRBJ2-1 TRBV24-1 CATSDHDRAKGNEQFF
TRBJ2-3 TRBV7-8 CASSLGWGQRDTQYF
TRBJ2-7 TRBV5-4 CASSSQTGRHEQYF
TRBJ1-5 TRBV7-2 CASSSNSYQPQHF
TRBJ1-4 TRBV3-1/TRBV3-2 CASSHRTRNEKLFF
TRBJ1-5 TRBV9 CASSVEAGGNQPQHF
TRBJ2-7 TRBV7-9 CASSFRGDGRSEQYF
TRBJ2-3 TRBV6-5 CASRPQRDSTDTQYF
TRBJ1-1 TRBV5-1 CASSTPGPGTEAFF
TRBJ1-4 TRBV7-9 CASSLGQGSHEKLFF
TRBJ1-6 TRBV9 CASSARTGGNSPLHF
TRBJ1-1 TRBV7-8 CASSLDRGDTEAFF
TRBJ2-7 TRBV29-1 CSVLPRGNSYEQYF
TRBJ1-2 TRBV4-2 CASSQDSSQGWNGYTF
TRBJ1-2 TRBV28 CASSIPQLGGYTF
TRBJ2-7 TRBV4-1 CASTLGIGISSYEQYF
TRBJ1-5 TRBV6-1 CASSELPGPQPQHF
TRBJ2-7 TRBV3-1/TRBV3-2 CASSPEAVAGSPYEQYF
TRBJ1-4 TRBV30 CASSPGTGINEKLFF
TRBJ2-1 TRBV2 CASSELAGVGNEQFF
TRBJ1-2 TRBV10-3 CAITGTGGYGYTF
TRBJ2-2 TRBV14 CASSQDYASGRSGELFF
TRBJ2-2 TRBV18 CASSLAGNTGELFF
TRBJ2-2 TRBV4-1 CASSQGQGWTGELFF
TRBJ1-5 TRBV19 CASHRQSNSNQPQHF
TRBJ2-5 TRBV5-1 CASSPDGTIETQYF
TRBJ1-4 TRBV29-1 CSVDLLLRDEKLFF
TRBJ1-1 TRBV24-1 CATSDLAGQHTEAFF
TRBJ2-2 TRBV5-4 CASSLGLAVNTGELFF
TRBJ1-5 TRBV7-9 CASSPTGTGNQPQHF
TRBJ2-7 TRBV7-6 CASSQRTGEGYEQYF
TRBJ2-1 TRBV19 CASSVGLGSLSYNEQFF
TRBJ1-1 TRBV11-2 CASSLFGLGTEAFF
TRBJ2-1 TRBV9 CASSVGSGSNNEQFF
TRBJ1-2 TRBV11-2 CASSPRDQAHGYTF
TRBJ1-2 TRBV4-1 CASSYGGQGAYGYTF
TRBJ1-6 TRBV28 CASSWGHNSPLHF
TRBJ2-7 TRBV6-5 CASRLLTGLEQYF
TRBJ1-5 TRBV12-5 CASGLPEGNQPQHF
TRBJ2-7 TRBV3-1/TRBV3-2 CASSRWDRGKYEQYF
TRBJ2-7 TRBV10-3 CAIRTSSGEQYF
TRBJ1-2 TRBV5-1 CASSYGQGDGYTF
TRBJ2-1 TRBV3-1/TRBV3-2 CASSRMTGRSYNEQFF
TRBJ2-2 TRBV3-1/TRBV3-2 CASSRTSGAYTGELFF
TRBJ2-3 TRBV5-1 CASKQQPSTDTQYF
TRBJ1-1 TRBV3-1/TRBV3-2 CASSSGQVNTEAFF